Sequencing of this TCR beta chain was carried out in a study of response to subunit inactivated influenza vaccine. Study-level points and caveats: Authors suggested that a seasonal influenza vaccination recruits few new T cells each time.

TCRdb reanalysed the RT-PCR reads using MiXCR and keeps one entry per CDR3 protein. The profile shows roughly 700,000 distinct CDR3 sequences, approximately 15% of them singletons. The germline V gene encodes CDR1 ENHRY and CDR2 SYGVKD. The CDR3 sequence is 15 residues long. V gave up 11 bases and J gave up 2 bases; unmatched junction bases: 15. About this clonotype: Antigen unknown.

The chain is built from TRBV10-3 and TRBJ2-7; 7 nucleotides line up with TRBD1. The receptor was isolated from a man aged 50 to 59 who received an inactivated influenza vaccine. Sample: PBMCs from blood, taken 14 days before vaccination. The CDR3 nucleotides are TGTGCCGGATCCGACCCGGGACAGCAGCCCTACGAGCAGTACTTC. It translates to CAGSDPGQQPYEQYF.